Each of the 5 T cell receptor beta chains below was sequenced from the same sample in a study of Ad26.COV2.S vaccination and SARS-CoV-2 variants. The treatment: some 19 received Ad26.COV2.S at low or high dose, single or two shots; about 5 received placebo; per-sample allocation not given. On day 63 after the first injection, vaccine and placebo recipients gave samples. Libraries were prepared by immunoSEQ multiplex PCR; TCRdb keeps only in-frame clonotypes and omits some of them. There are around 400,000 clones in the sample; about 93% occur only once, and 9.5% to 15% lies in the top ten. The specimen comprised peripheral blood, sampled in a trial of Ad26.COV2.S vaccine versus placebo. The receptors stem from a person aged 18-65 years who received the Ad26.COV2.S COVID-19 vaccine or a placebo.

V and J are TRBV28 and TRBJ2-1; D gene uncertain. This CDR3 spans 13 amino acids. CDR1 is MDHEN, CDR2 SYDVKM, per germline. V lost 2 bases and J 8 bases, leaving 10 bases between the germline ends. The CDR3 nucleotides are TGTGCCAGCAGTTTAACAGTTCCCCATGAGCAGTTCTTC. Its protein is CASSLTVPHEQFF.

This clone occurred many times. The CDR3 sequence is CSVGGDGVYEQYF. CDR3 DNA sequence: TGCAGCGTTGGTGGTGACGGAGTCTACGAGCAGTACTTC. The chain has TRBV29-1 and TRBJ2-7; D unclear. The CDR3 is 13 amino acids. V was shortened by 4 bases and J by 3 bases, with 13 bases between the two germline ends. CDR1 and CDR2 (germline): SQVTM, ANQGSEA.

This clone was counted a single time. The chain links TRBV7-8 to TRBJ1-4, with unresolved D. This CDR3 has 15 amino acids. The germline V gene has CDR1 SGHVS and CDR2 FQNEAQ. Between the trimmed V and J ends, which lost 6 bases and 0 bases, there was a span of 11 bases. CDR3 nucleotide sequence: TGTGCCAGCAGTCTTGATGGAACAACTAATGAAAAACTGTTTTTT. Amino acid sequence: CASSLDGTTNEKLFF.

The chain uses TRBV6-1 and TRBJ2-3, with 9 nucleotides matching TRBD2. CDR3 length: 15 residues. Germline V gene data show CDR1 as MNHNS and CDR2 as SASEGT. Trimming at V came to 3 bases and at J to 6 bases, leaving 7 bases not matched to a gene. The CDR3 sequence: CASSDGLAGRDTQYF. For the CDR3, the DNA is TGTGCCAGCAGTGACGGGCTAGCGGGAAGGGATACGCAGTATTTT.

The rearrangement uses TRBV11-2 and TRBJ2-5; TRBD1 matches 7 bases. Germline values: CDR1 SGHAT, CDR2 FQNNGV. J was trimmed by 2 bases and V by 5 bases; bases with no gene match: 5. The CDR3 length is 14 residues. This CDR3 reads CASSLSGQQETQYF. DNA for the CDR3: TGTGCCAGCAGCCTATCGGGACAGCAAGAGACCCAGTACTTC.